The rows below give T cell receptor beta chains drawn from one sample of a study of OX40 agonist ivuxolimab in advanced cancers. Clones were sequenced by immunoSEQ multiplex PCR, and TCRdb holds only the in-frame ones, with some missing. The repertoire consists of roughly 38,000 clones, with 70% to 90% occurring once and the leading ten covering under 0.65%. The sequencing used CD4+ or CD8+ T cells sorted from blood, collected in a trial of the OX40 agonist ivuxolimab. The receptors stem from an adult with an advanced solid tumor such as melanoma, head and neck, liver or kidney cancer. CDR3s include the opening cysteine and the closing phenylalanine or tryptophan. Fields, in order: clone size, D gene, J gene, CDR3 length, V gene, CDR3 protein, CDR3 DNA. The D gene is left open where the match is weak. Only some rows state a clone size, as once, few, many or a class for expanded clones.

size: few; D: NA; J: TRBJ1-1; length: 12; V: TRBV4-3; CDR3: CASSQGTREAFF; DNA: TGCGCCAGCAGCCAGGGGACAAGGGAAGCTTTCTTT
size: NA; D: TRBD1; J: TRBJ1-5; length: 14; V: TRBV5-6; CDR3: CASADRGSNQPQHF; DNA: TGTGCCAGCGCAGACAGGGGGAGCAATCAGCCCCAGCATTTT
size: NA; D: TRBD2; J: TRBJ2-5; length: 14; V: TRBV11-3; CDR3: CASSPGGSQETQYF; DNA: TGTGCCAGCAGCCCCGGGGGGAGCCAAGAGACCCAGTACTTC
size: NA; D: NA; J: TRBJ1-6; length: 15; V: TRBV7-2; CDR3: CASSLFRGRDSPLHF; DNA: TGTGCCAGCAGCCTCTTCAGGGGAAGAGATTCACCCCTCCACTTT
size: NA; D: NA; J: TRBJ2-2; length: 14; V: TRBV5-1; CDR3: CASSFRGSTGELFF; DNA: TGCGCCAGCAGCTTTAGGGGAAGCACCGGGGAGCTGTTTTTT
size: once; D: NA; J: TRBJ1-5; length: 14; V: TRBV10-3; CDR3: CAISESGGVQPQHF; DNA: TGTGCCATCAGTGAGTCCGGAGGAGTTCAGCCCCAGCATTTT
size: NA; D: NA; J: TRBJ1-2; length: 13; V: TRBV11-3; CDR3: CASSAFSEYGYTF; DNA: TGTGCCAGCAGCGCCTTCTCAGAGTATGGCTACACCTTC
size: NA; D: NA; J: TRBJ2-3; length: 12; V: TRBV19; CDR3: CASNEGGDTQYF; DNA: TGTGCCAGTAACGAAGGGGGAGATACGCAGTATTTT
size: NA; D: TRBD1; J: TRBJ1-1; length: 12; V: TRBV5-1; CDR3: CASGQGNTEAFF; DNA: TGCGCCAGCGGACAGGGGAACACTGAAGCTTTCTTT
size: NA; D: TRBD2; J: TRBJ2-1; length: 12; V: TRBV18; CDR3: CASSPGGNEQFF; DNA: TGTGCCAGCTCACCGGGGGGGAATGAGCAGTTCTTC
size: NA; D: TRBD1; J: TRBJ2-5; length: 14; V: TRBV5-1; CDR3: CASSTLTGRETQYF; DNA: TGCGCCAGCAGCACACTGACAGGGAGAGAGACCCAGTACTTC
size: NA; D: NA; J: TRBJ1-4; length: 14; V: TRBV5-5; CDR3: CASSFLGANEKLFF; DNA: TGTGCCAGCAGCTTCTTGGGGGCTAATGAAAAACTGTTTTTT
size: NA; D: TRBD1; J: TRBJ1-6; length: 14; V: TRBV28; CDR3: CASSQGDRNSPLHF; DNA: TGTGCCAGCAGCCAGGGGGACAGAAATTCACCCCTCCACTTT
size: NA; D: NA; J: TRBJ1-2; length: 13; V: TRBV4-3; CDR3: CASRRVGIDGYTF; DNA: TGCGCCAGCAGGAGGGTTGGGATAGATGGCTACACCTTC
size: NA; D: NA; J: TRBJ1-2; length: 15; V: TRBV9; CDR3: CASSVGEGFNYGYTF; DNA: TGTGCCAGCAGCGTAGGGGAGGGGTTCAACTATGGCTACACCTTC
size: NA; D: NA; J: TRBJ2-1; length: 15; V: TRBV4-2; CDR3: CASSQQGSSYNEQFF; DNA: TGTGCCAGCAGCCAACAGGGGAGCTCCTACAATGAGCAGTTCTTC
size: NA; D: NA; J: TRBJ2-3; length: 15; V: TRBV19; CDR3: CASSRQGPLTDTQYF; DNA: TGTGCCAGTAGTAGGCAGGGGCCTCTCACAGATACGCAGTATTTT
size: NA; D: TRBD2; J: TRBJ2-7; length: 16; V: TRBV7-2; CDR3: CASSLTSAGGTYEQYF; DNA: TGTGCCAGCAGCCTGACCTCGGCGGGGGGGACCTACGAGCAGTACTTC
size: NA; D: TRBD1; J: TRBJ1-1; length: 16; V: TRBV6-5; CDR3: CASSYRGGAGNTEAFF; DNA: TGTGCCAGCAGTTACCGAGGGGGCGCGGGGAACACTGAAGCTTTCTTT
size: NA; D: NA; J: TRBJ1-4; length: 15; V: TRBV4-2; CDR3: CASSQDKAGVEKLFF; DNA: TGTGCCAGCAGCCAAGATAAAGCAGGGGTGGAAAAACTGTTTTTT
size: NA; D: NA; J: TRBJ2-5; length: 14; V: TRBV28; CDR3: CATGPLGAGETQYF; DNA: TGTGCCACCGGCCCCCTAGGGGCGGGGGAGACCCAGTACTTC
size: once; D: NA; J: TRBJ1-4; length: 14; V: TRBV28; CDR3: CASSPGQWGEKLFF; DNA: TGTGCCAGCAGTCCTGGACAGTGGGGGGAAAAACTGTTTTTT
size: few; D: NA; J: TRBJ1-5; length: 13; V: TRBV6-1; CDR3: CASSESFYQPQHF; DNA: TGTGCCAGCAGTGAATCTTTTTATCAGCCCCAGCATTTT
size: NA; D: TRBD2; J: TRBJ2-1; length: 16; V: TRBV5-4; CDR3: CASSVLAGGHYNEQFF; DNA: TGTGCCAGCAGCGTACTAGCGGGGGGGCACTACAATGAGCAGTTCTTC
size: NA; D: NA; J: TRBJ1-2; length: 14; V: TRBV19; CDR3: CASSLQDPNYGYTF; DNA: TGTGCCAGTAGTCTACAGGATCCTAACTATGGCTACACCTTC
size: NA; D: NA; J: TRBJ1-2; length: 15; V: TRBV5-6; CDR3: CASKGNDRPGYGYTF; DNA: TGTGCCAGCAAGGGGAACGACAGGCCGGGCTATGGCTACACCTTC
size: NA; D: NA; J: TRBJ2-3; length: 14; V: TRBV9; CDR3: CASSVTGFTDTQYF; DNA: TGTGCCAGCAGCGTTACGGGGTTCACAGATACGCAGTATTTT
size: NA; D: NA; J: TRBJ1-6; length: 14; V: TRBV7-6; CDR3: CASSFGRANSPLHF; DNA: TGTGCCAGCAGCTTCGGCAGGGCCAATTCACCCCTCCACTTT
size: NA; D: NA; J: TRBJ1-2; length: 13; V: TRBV7-2; CDR3: CASSSLPGYGYTF; DNA: TGTGCCAGCAGCTCCCTACCAGGGTATGGCTACACCTTC
size: NA; D: TRBD1; J: TRBJ2-3; length: 15; V: TRBV2; CDR3: CASSERQGSTDTQYF; DNA: TGTGCCAGCAGTGAAAGACAGGGAAGCACAGATACGCAGTATTTT
size: once; D: NA; J: TRBJ1-6; length: 17; V: TRBV4-2; CDR3: CASSHPSILGYNSPLHF; DNA: TGTGCCAGCAGCCACCCGTCTATTTTAGGCTATAATTCACCCCTCCACTTT
size: NA; D: NA; J: TRBJ2-5; length: 13; V: TRBV7-8; CDR3: CASSLGQQETQYF; DNA: TGTGCCAGCAGCTTAGGGCAACAAGAGACCCAGTACTTC
size: NA; D: NA; J: TRBJ2-6; length: 19; V: TRBV7-6; CDR3: CASSLAIYNGPSGANVLTF; DNA: TGTGCCAGCAGCTTAGCGATTTACAATGGGCCTTCTGGGGCCAACGTCCTGACTTTC
size: NA; D: NA; J: TRBJ1-1; length: 14; V: TRBV4-1; CDR3: CASRGTLRNTEAFF; DNA: TGCGCCAGCAGAGGGACACTGAGAAACACTGAAGCTTTCTTT
size: NA; D: TRBD1; J: TRBJ1-6; length: 16; V: TRBV30; CDR3: CAWTGGTGTLGSPLHF; DNA: TGTGCCTGGACAGGAGGGACAGGGACTTTGGGTTCACCCCTCCACTTT
size: NA; D: NA; J: TRBJ1-5; length: 16; V: TRBV4-2; CDR3: CASSQDGGGGRQPQHF; DNA: TGTGCCAGCAGCCAAGATGGGGGAGGAGGAAGGCAGCCCCAGCATTTT
size: NA; D: TRBD1; J: TRBJ2-5; length: 14; V: TRBV5-8; CDR3: CASSPLGTGETQYF; DNA: TGTGCCAGCAGCCCACTAGGGACAGGGGAGACCCAGTACTTC
size: NA; D: NA; J: TRBJ1-1; length: 11; V: TRBV7-9; CDR3: CASSSGTEAFF; DNA: TGTGCCAGCAGCTCAGGCACTGAAGCTTTCTTT
size: few; D: NA; J: TRBJ1-2; length: 14; V: TRBV6-6; CDR3: CASSPREWGHGYTF; DNA: TGTGCCAGCAGCCCAAGAGAGTGGGGTCATGGCTACACCTTC
size: NA; D: TRBD1; J: TRBJ1-2; length: 15; V: TRBV13; CDR3: CASSLGWRGRSGYTF; DNA: TGTGCCAGCAGCTTAGGGTGGAGGGGGCGGTCAGGCTACACCTTC
size: once; D: TRBD2; J: TRBJ2-5; length: 15; V: TRBV7-9; CDR3: CASSILAEIQETQYF; DNA: TGTGCCAGCAGCATACTAGCGGAGATCCAAGAGACCCAGTACTTC
size: NA; D: TRBD1; J: TRBJ1-1; length: 14; V: TRBV6-5; CDR3: CASSQQGRRTEAFF; DNA: TGTGCCAGCAGTCAACAGGGGCGTCGAACTGAAGCTTTCTTT
size: NA; D: NA; J: TRBJ2-1; length: 13; V: TRBV7-3; CDR3: CASSLNSLNEQFF; DNA: TGTGCCAGCAGCTTAAACTCTCTCAATGAGCAGTTCTTC
size: NA; D: NA; J: TRBJ1-5; length: 14; V: TRBV5-5; CDR3: CASSRDVGDQPQHF; DNA: TGTGCCAGCAGCCGGGACGTGGGAGATCAGCCCCAGCATTTT
size: NA; D: NA; J: TRBJ2-1; length: 12; V: TRBV2; CDR3: CASSAPWGEQFF; DNA: TGTGCCAGCAGTGCACCCTGGGGTGAGCAGTTCTTC
size: NA; D: TRBD1; J: TRBJ2-7; length: 16; V: TRBV6-6; CDR3: CASSKTDRSFSYEQYF; DNA: TGTGCCAGCAGTAAAACGGACAGGAGTTTCTCCTACGAGCAGTACTTC
size: NA; D: NA; J: TRBJ2-7; length: 13; V: TRBV19; CDR3: CASSIPGSYEQYF; DNA: TGTGCCAGTAGTATTCCAGGATCCTACGAGCAGTACTTC
size: NA; D: NA; J: TRBJ1-6; length: 15; V: TRBV5-6; CDR3: CASSRGMHYNSPLHF; DNA: TGTGCCAGCAGCCGGGGGATGCACTATAATTCACCCCTCCACTTT
size: NA; D: TRBD1; J: TRBJ1-2; length: 15; V: TRBV7-9; CDR3: CASSTRRQGPYGYTF; DNA: TGTGCCAGCAGCACCCGCCGACAGGGTCCCTATGGCTACACCTTC
size: NA; D: TRBD2; J: TRBJ2-5; length: 14; V: TRBV5-1; CDR3: CASSSGTTQETQYF; DNA: TGCGCCAGCAGCTCCGGGACTACTCAAGAGACCCAGTACTTC
size: once; D: TRBD1; J: TRBJ2-7; length: 16; V: TRBV7-2; CDR3: CASSIKTGGEGYEQYF; DNA: TGTGCCAGCAGCATAAAGACAGGGGGCGAAGGATACGAGCAGTACTTC
size: NA; D: NA; J: TRBJ2-2; length: 15; V: TRBV5-4; CDR3: CASSPWTRNTGELFF; DNA: TGTGCCAGCAGCCCGTGGACGAGGAACACCGGGGAGCTGTTTTTT
size: NA; D: TRBD1; J: TRBJ1-5; length: 15; V: TRBV5-1; CDR3: CASSLQGSDNQPQHF; DNA: TGCGCCAGCAGCTTACAGGGGTCTGATAATCAGCCCCAGCATTTT
size: NA; D: TRBD1; J: TRBJ1-5; length: 15; V: TRBV9; CDR3: CASSQGQGEFQPQHF; DNA: TGTGCCAGCAGCCAGGGACAGGGTGAGTTTCAGCCCCAGCATTTT
size: NA; D: NA; J: TRBJ2-5; length: 15; V: TRBV6-1; CDR3: CASRGGTGPQETQYF; DNA: TGTGCCAGCAGGGGAGGGACAGGTCCCCAAGAGACCCAGTACTTC